Following are 11 T cell receptor beta chains from one sample sequenced in a study of T cell responses to AZD1222 COVID-19 vaccine. Some clones are missing from TCRdb's copy, which holds only in-frame ones; the method was immunoSEQ multiplex PCR. This sample has around 130,000 clones, with 94% found just once. The specimen comprised peripheral blood, sampled on day 0 of AZD1222 vaccination. The receptors stem from an adult in good health.

The genes are TRBV19 and TRBJ1-1; 7 bases map to TRBD1. V shed 10 bases and J 2 bases; nucleotides not matched to a gene: 7. CDR1 and CDR2 from the germline V gene are LNHDA and SQIVND (reference sequence). The CDR3 is 13 amino acids. This CDR3 reads CATTGTVNTEAFF. DNA for the CDR3: TGTGCCACCACGGGGACAGTAAACACTGAAGCTTTCTTT.

The chain uses TRBV19 and TRBJ1-5; D gene ambiguous. CDR1 LNHDA and CDR2 SQIVND come from the germline V gene (reference sequence). The CDR3 length is 17 residues. Trimming cost V 3 bases and J 0 bases, with 15 bases left between them. The CDR3 loop reads CASSMGPLRSSNQPQHF. DNA for the CDR3: TGTGCCAGTAGTATGGGCCCGTTAAGGAGTAGCAATCAGCCCCAGCATTTT.

The chain recombines TRBV19 with TRBJ1-1; possibly TRBD1 for D (5 bases). The germline V gene encodes CDR1 LNHDA and CDR2 SQIVND (reference sequence). The V gene lost 5 bases and the J gene lost 0 bases, with 7 bases spanning the gap. CDR3 length: 13 residues. The CDR3 DNA reads as TGTGCCAGTAGTGGGGGTATGAACACTGAAGCTTTCTTT. Amino acids: CASSGGMNTEAFF.

CDR3 protein: CASSKDLGDGYTF. In nucleotides, the CDR3 is TGTGCCAGCAGCAAAGACTTGGGGGATGGCTACACCTTC. The chain joins TRBV7-9 to TRBJ1-2; D possibly corresponds to TRBD1 (5 bases). CDR1 is SEHNR and CDR2 is FQNEAQ in the germline V gene (reference sequence). The length of the CDR3 is 13 residues. V dropped 5 bases and J dropped 6 bases, with 13 bases sitting between them.

The table lists this clone with a count of one. The genes are TRBV7-3 and TRBJ2-5; 14 nucleotides align to TRBD2. The CDR3 contains 22 residues. The germline gives CDR1 SGHTA, CDR2 FQGTGA. J was trimmed by 5 bases and V by 5 bases; bases with no gene match: 25. This chain's CDR3 is CASSPVPTNPGLAGASGETQYF. CDR3 nucleotides: TGTGCCAGCAGCCCGGTACCGACAAACCCGGGACTAGCGGGAGCGAGTGGGGAGACCCAGTACTTC.

The chain uses TRBV27 and TRBJ2-3, with D possibly TRBD1 on 6 matching bases. The CDR3 is 15 amino acids. The V end lost 5 bases, the J end lost 1 base, and 13 bases lay between the germline ends. Germline CDR1 reads MNHEY; CDR2 reads SMNVEV (reference sequence). The CDR3 is CASSVMAGGTDTQYF. The CDR3 DNA sequence: TGTGCCAGCAGTGTGATGGCAGGGGGCACAGATACGCAGTATTTT.

J is TRBJ2-1 and V is TRBV9, with 9 bases identical to TRBD2. Germline V gene lookup returns CDR1 SGDLS and CDR2 YYNGEE. The CDR3 runs to 15 residues. V lost 8 bases and J lost 2; bases outside the gene matches: 8. In nucleotides, the CDR3 is TGTGCCAGTTCCCTAGCGGGATATGCCTACAATGAGCAGTTCTTC. This translates into CASSLAGYAYNEQFF.

DNA for the CDR3: TGTGCCATCAGGGGGATTGAGGTTATTGAGCAGTTCTTC. This encodes CAIRGIEVIEQFF. The rearrangement links TRBV10-3 to TRBJ2-1; D remains unclear. Germline V gene lookup returns CDR1 ENHRY and CDR2 SYGVKD. The CDR3 spans 13 residues. Trimming cost V 6 bases and J 9 bases, with 15 bases left between them.

The rearrangement joins TRBV18 to TRBJ2-1; 13 nucleotides agree with TRBD2. Germline values: CDR1 KGHSH, CDR2 LQKENI. The CDR3 is made up of 16 amino acids. V lost 6 bases, J lost 8 bases, and 10 bases stayed unmatched. The CDR3 DNA reads as TGTGCCAGCTCTCAGACGGGACTAGCGGGATTGGATGAGCAGTTCTTC. Encoded protein: CASSQTGLAGLDEQFF.

This chain uses TRBV4-2 with TRBJ2-2; 15 bases line up with TRBD2. Germline CDR1 and CDR2: LGHNA and YNFKEQ. Trimming cost V 4 bases and J 6 bases; bases outside gene matches: 3. The CDR3 is made up of 16 amino acids. CDR3 in DNA: TGTGCCAGCAGCCCCGGACTAGCGGGAGGGGCCGGGGAGCTGTTTTTT. Protein sequence: CASSPGLAGGAGELFF.

J is TRBJ1-2 and V is TRBV27, with 7 nucleotides matching TRBD1. Losses at the gene ends were 4 bases for V and 6 bases for J; bases not matched to a gene: 5. The CDR3 has 13 residues. Germline V CDR1 and CDR2: MNHEY, SMNVEV (reference sequence). CDR3 loop: CASSSRDRDGYTF. The DNA of the CDR3 is TGTGCCAGCAGTTCCCGGGACAGAGATGGCTACACCTTC.